The 31 T cell receptor beta chains listed next were all sequenced from one sample in a study of cytomegalovirus exposure and HLA in healthy donors. PCR primers comprised 60 Vbeta and 13 Jbeta primers. Some clones are missing from TCRdb's copy, which holds only in-frame ones; the method was immunoSEQ multiplex PCR. The sample yields some 150,000 clones, about four fifths seen once. Material for sequencing was PBMCs. The origin of the receptors is a man younger than 45 in good health and CMV-seropositive.

The chain links TRBV28 to TRBJ2-1, with D hard to call. Trimming shortened V by 1 base and J by 5 bases, and 9 bases separated the two germline ends. Germline lookup yields CDR1 MDHEN and CDR2 SYDVKM. The CDR3 has 14 residues. The CDR3 region has the DNA TGTGCCAGCAGTTTATTGCGGATCCACAATGAGCAGTTCTTC. This encodes CASSLLRIHNEQFF.

There are a few counts of this clone. The chain combines TRBV9 with TRBJ2-7; D not certain. The ends were cut back, 0 bases at V and 3 bases at J, with 7 bases in the middle. The CDR3 totals 13 residues. CDR1 and CDR2 (germline): SGDLS, YYNGEE. CDR3 in amino acids: CASSVGLHYEQYF. DNA of the CDR3: TGTGCCAGCAGCGTAGGGCTGCACTACGAGCAGTACTTC.

This sequence joins TRBV7-2 and TRBJ2-1, with 7 nucleotides matching TRBD1. V was pared by 8 bases and J by 5 bases, with 15 bases of the junction left unmatched. The CDR3 is made up of 16 amino acids. Germline V CDR1 and CDR2: SGHTA, FQGNSA. Written as DNA, the CDR3 is TGTGCCAGCCTATCCACAGGGGTTCAGGGAGACAATGAGCAGTTCTTC. Protein: CASLSTGVQGDNEQFF.

This clone was observed a few times. In DNA form, the CDR3 reads TGTGCCAGCAGTTTTTGGCTCGGGGGAAGAAGGGAAACTGAGCAGTTCTTC. Its protein product is CASSFWLGGRRETEQFF. The chain has TRBV27 and TRBJ2-1, with a weak D call TRBD2 (6 bases). The V end was cut by 3 bases, the J end by 9 bases, with 24 bases between. CDR3 size: 17 residues. Germline V CDR1 and CDR2: MNHEY, SMNVEV (reference sequence).

This rearrangement joins TRBV10-1 to TRBJ2-7; TRBD1 matches at 7 bases. CDR1 and CDR2 from the germline V gene are WNHNN and SYGVQD (reference sequence). V shed 2 bases, J shed 5 bases, and the junction held 6 bases outside the gene matches. The CDR3 length is 14 residues. CDR3 loop: CASSETGAVDEQYF. For the CDR3, the DNA is TGCGCCAGCAGTGAGACAGGGGCGGTCGACGAGCAGTACTTC.

This clone occurred a few times. The V and J genes are TRBV29-1 and TRBJ1-1, with 7 bases that match TRBD1. The CDR3 extends over 12 amino acids. Unmatched junction bases numbered 8, after V lost 8 bases and J lost 5 bases. Germline V gene sequence: CDR1 SQVTM, CDR2 ANQGSEA. CDR3 DNA sequence: TGCAGCTCGAGACAGGGAGAAACTGAAGCTTTCTTT. Translation gives CSSRQGETEAFF.

This clone was picked up one time. The chain links TRBV4-3 to TRBJ2-6; no definite D call. The germline V gene has CDR1 LGHNA and CDR2 YSLEER. Between the trimmed V and J ends, which lost 1 base and 3 bases, there was a span of 7 bases. The CDR3 has 15 residues. This CDR3 is CASSQGGSGANVLTF. For the CDR3, the DNA is TGCGCCAGCAGCCAAGGAGGCAGTGGGGCCAACGTCCTGACTTTC.

The chain employs TRBV9 and TRBJ2-1; D might be TRBD2 (6 bases). The CDR3 extends over 20 amino acids. Per the germline V gene, CDR1 is SGDLS and CDR2 is YYNGEE. V was cut by 3 bases and J by 8 bases, with 33 bases left in between. This chain's CDR3 is CASSASENPRGWSGVHEQFF. The CDR3 DNA sequence: TGTGCCAGCAGCGCATCTGAGAACCCCCGCGGGTGGTCGGGAGTTCATGAGCAGTTCTTC. Full variable domain (missing parts from reference TRBV9 and TRBJ2-1): DSGVTQTPKHLITATGQRVTLRCSPRSGDLSVYWYQQSLDQGLQFLIQYYNGEERAKGNILERFSAQQFPDLHSELNLSSLELGDSALYFCASSASENPRGWSGVHEQFFGPGTRLTVL.

With regard to this clone: Other DNA sequences in this sample translate to the same CDR3. This sequence joins TRBV5-1 and TRBJ2-3; D might be TRBD2 (6 bases). Germline assignment: CDR1 SGHRS and CDR2 YFSETQ. The CDR3 totals 14 residues. V dropped 0 bases and J dropped 3 bases, with 8 bases sitting between them. CDR3 sequence: CASSLGRGTDTQYF. The CDR3 coding sequence is TGCGCCAGCAGCTTGGGACGGGGGACAGATACGCAGTATTTT. The complete variable domain, with remaining parts taken from reference TRBV5-1 and TRBJ2-3, reads KAGVTQTPRYLIKTRGQQVTLSCSPISGHRSVSWYQQTPGQGLQFLFEYFSETQRNKGNFPGRFSGRQFSNSRSEMNVSTLELGDSALYLCASSLGRGTDTQYFGPGTRLTVL.

In its sample, this clone was seen a few times. Other DNA sequences from this sample encode an identical CDR3 as well. The chain combines TRBV18 with TRBJ2-3, with D uncertain. This CDR3 comprises 12 residues. Deletions cut 3 bases from V and 6 bases from J, with 7 bases between. Germline values: CDR1 KGHSH, CDR2 LQKENI. CDR3 region: CASSPREDTQYF. CDR3 DNA sequence: TGTGCCAGCTCACCCCGTGAGGATACGCAGTATTTT.

The chain combines TRBV6-6 with TRBJ2-5; TRBD1 is a possible D gene (5 bases). Deletions cut 4 bases from V and 1 base from J, with 10 bases between. Germline CDR1 reads MNHNY; CDR2 reads SVGAGI (reference sequence). The CDR3 is 14 amino acids. The CDR3 reads CASSLRQTQETQYF. The CDR3 DNA reads TGTGCCAGCAGTTTAAGACAGACCCAAGAGACCCAGTACTTC.

This clone has just a few counts. The rearrangement joins TRBV27 to TRBJ1-4; D is unresolved. V was pared by 5 bases and J by 8 bases, with 21 bases between. This CDR3 spans 16 amino acids. CDR1 and CDR2 from the germline V gene are MNHEY and SMNVEV (reference sequence). The CDR3 DNA is TGTGCCAGCAGTGCCCTTCCGACGTCTGCGAGGGAAAAACTGTTTTTT. Residues: CASSALPTSAREKLFF.

The chain couples TRBV13 to TRBJ2-7; 8 bases are shared with TRBD2. This CDR3 has 14 amino acids. The germline V gene has CDR1 PRHDT and CDR2 FYEKMQ (reference sequence). The junction had 3 bases not matched to a gene; V was cut back by 3 bases and J by 2 bases. This CDR3 is CASSFLGLAYEQYF. CDR3 in DNA: TGTGCCAGCAGCTTCCTGGGACTAGCCTACGAGCAGTACTTC. Combining the CDR3 with reference TRBV13 and TRBJ2-7 gives the whole variable domain AAGVIQSPRHLIKEKRETATLKCYPIPRHDTVYWYQQGPGQDPQFLISFYEKMQSDKGSIPDRFSAQQFSDYHSELNMSSLELGDSALYFCASSFLGLAYEQYFGPGTRLTVT.

The chain combines TRBV5-1 with TRBJ2-2, with 11 bases matching TRBD1. Germline V CDR1 and CDR2: SGHRS, YFSETQ. Trimming cost V 3 bases and J 5 bases; bases outside gene matches: 3. The CDR3 consists of 15 residues. CDR3 amino acids: CASSYRDRGTGELFF. For the CDR3, the DNA is TGCGCCAGCAGCTACCGGGACAGGGGGACCGGGGAGCTGTTTTTT.

This chain links TRBV7-2 with TRBJ1-2; TRBD1 aligns across 7 bases. The length of the CDR3 is 13 residues. V was pared by 5 bases and J by 8 bases, with 8 bases of the junction left unmatched. CDR1 SGHTA and CDR2 FQGNSA come from the germline V gene. DNA of the CDR3: TGTGCCAGCAGCCCCGGGACAGAAGGGGGCTACACCTTC. Translation: CASSPGTEGGYTF.

The chain couples TRBV11-3 to TRBJ2-7, with 7 positions matching TRBD1. The CDR3 covers 14 residues. Germline V gene sequence: CDR1 SGHNT, CDR2 YENEEA. Unmatched junction bases numbered 12, after V lost 6 bases and J lost 7 bases. CDR3 coding DNA: TGTGCCAGCAGTGCAGGGGGACAAAGGGGGGAGCAGTACTTC. Amino acid sequence: CASSAGGQRGEQYF. Variable domain in full (rest from reference TRBV11-3 and TRBJ2-7): EAGVVQSPRYKIIEKKQPVAFWCNPISGHNTLYWYLQNLGQGPELLIRYENEEAVDDSQLPKDRFSAERLKGVDSTLKIQPAELGDSAVYLCASSAGGQRGEQYFGPGTRLTVT.

The chain recombines TRBV6-1 with TRBJ1-5; 8 nucleotides line up with TRBD1. With V trimmed by 5 bases and J by 2 bases, 5 bases remained unmatched. This CDR3 is 15 amino acids long. Looked up from germline, CDR1 is MNHNS and CDR2 is SASEGT. The CDR3 nucleotides read TGTGCCAGCAGTACAGGGGGTTGGGGCAATCAGCCCCAGCATTTT. This gives the protein CASSTGGWGNQPQHF.

CDR3 sequence (DNA): TGCGCCAGCAGCCAGCCGGCGGGGGATGGCTACACCTTC. It is translated as CASSQPAGDGYTF. V gene TRBV4-3 combines with J gene TRBJ1-2; D is perhaps TRBD1 (5 bases). Germline assignment: CDR1 LGHNA and CDR2 YSLEER. Deletions cut 3 bases from V and 6 bases from J, with 11 bases between. The CDR3 sequence is 13 residues long.

This sequence joins TRBV29-1 and TRBJ1-5, with TRBD1 as a possible D gene (5 bases). Germline V lookup: CDR1 SQVTM, CDR2 ANQGSEA. The CDR3 length is 14 residues. Trimming removed 5 bases from V and 2 bases from J, with 13 bases in between. The CDR3 spells CSVCLTGGNQPQHF. DNA of the CDR3: TGCAGCGTTTGTCTCACGGGGGGCAATCAGCCCCAGCATTTT.

The genes are TRBV27 and TRBJ2-7, with D maybe TRBD2 (5 bases). Trimming removed 6 bases from V and 6 bases from J, with 18 bases in between. The CDR3 has 14 amino acids. CDR1 and CDR2 (germline): MNHEY, SMNVEV (reference sequence). CDR3 DNA: TGTGCCAGCAGCCACGGGGTAGGGATCGGCGAGCAGTACTTC. It codes for CASSHGVGIGEQYF.

The chain employs TRBV9 and TRBJ2-3, with a weak D call TRBD2 (5 bases). This CDR3 spans 11 amino acids. Germline assignment: CDR1 SGDLS and CDR2 YYNGEE. The V end lost 3 bases, the J end lost 6 bases, and 5 bases lay between the germline ends. The chain's CDR3 is CASSGGDTQYF. In DNA form, the CDR3 reads TGTGCCAGCAGCGGAGGGGATACGCAGTATTTT.

The chain employs TRBV11-2 and TRBJ2-1; 11 bases align to TRBD2. V shed 6 bases, J shed 9 bases, and the junction held 13 bases outside the gene matches. CDR1 is SGHAT, CDR2 FQNNGV, per germline. This CDR3 region has 16 residues. The CDR3: CASRGLAGGLGGEQFF. Here the CDR3 DNA reads TGTGCCAGCAGAGGACTAGCGGGCGGCCTTGGGGGTGAGCAGTTCTTC.

V is TRBV4-1 and J is TRBJ2-3; no definite D call. Trimming stripped 2 bases from V and 0 bases from J, with 3 bases between. This CDR3 is built from 13 residues. Germline V gene sequence: CDR1 MGHRA, CDR2 YSYEKL. CDR3 sequence: CASSQQSTDTQYF. The CDR3 nucleotides read TGCGCCAGCAGCCAACAGAGCACAGATACGCAGTATTTT.

This chain uses TRBV12-5 with TRBJ2-3, with unresolved D. The V gene lost 3 bases and the J gene lost 1 base, with 14 bases spanning the gap. The CDR3 spans 16 residues. The germline CDR1 and CDR2 sequences are LGHNT and FRNRAP. The CDR3 DNA sequence: TGTGCTAGTGGTTTCGGTAGCCCAACACGCACAGATACGCAGTATTTT. This gives the protein CASGFGSPTRTDTQYF.

This clone was seen more than once but under ten times. The chain uses TRBV12-5 and TRBJ1-3; 9 nucleotides match TRBD1. This CDR3 spans 15 amino acids. CDR1 is LGHNT, CDR2 FRNRAP, per germline. V lost 5 bases, J lost 2 bases, and 4 bases stayed unmatched. Here the CDR3 reads CASGPRTGAGNTIYF. Here the CDR3 DNA reads TGTGCTAGTGGTCCAAGGACAGGGGCTGGAAACACCATATATTTT.

The J gene is TRBJ1-6, the V gene TRBV4-1, with 11 bases identical to TRBD1. CDR3 length: 16 residues. Germline values: CDR1 MGHRA, CDR2 YSYEKL. The V and J ends lost 1 base and 10 bases, in that order; junction bases with no gene match: 6. The CDR3 reads CASSQVGQGAQSPLHF. The CDR3 region has the DNA TGCGCCAGCAGCCAAGTCGGACAGGGGGCTCAGTCACCCCTCCACTTT.

V is TRBV15 and J is TRBJ1-4, with TRBD1 matching 7 bases. Trimming at V came to 1 base and at J to 3 bases, leaving 2 bases not matched to a gene. There are 15 residues in the CDR3. The germline CDR1 and CDR2 sequences are LNHNV and YYDKDF (reference sequence). The CDR3 sequence is CATSRGQGANEKLFF. The CDR3, as DNA: TGTGCCACCAGCAGAGGGCAGGGGGCTAATGAAAAACTGTTTTTT.

The genes are TRBV15 and TRBJ2-7; 9 bases align to TRBD1. This CDR3 spans 16 amino acids. Trimming at V came to 3 bases and at J to 6 bases, leaving 12 bases not matched to a gene. CDR1 is LNHNV and CDR2 is YYDKDF in the germline V gene (reference sequence). CDR3 DNA: TGTGCCACCAGCAGCCACCGGGACAGGGCATGGGCCGAGCAGTACTTC. It specifies CATSSHRDRAWAEQYF. The variable domain in full, completed from reference TRBV15 and TRBJ2-7, reads DAMVIQNPRYQVTQFGKPVTLSCSQTLNHNVMYWYQQKSSQAPKLLFHYYDKDFNNEADTPDNFQSRRPNTSFCFLDIRSPGLGDTAMYLCATSSHRDRAWAEQYFGPGTRLTVT.

The J gene is TRBJ2-2, the V gene TRBV6-1, with D possibly TRBD2 on 6 matching bases. CDR1 is MNHNS and CDR2 is SASEGT in the germline V gene. CDR3 length: 14 amino acids. Trimming removed 4 bases at V and 4 bases at J, with 10 bases between. CDR3 DNA sequence: TGTGCCAGCAGTGTACTAGCAAGCACCGGGGAGCTGTTTTTT. Translating gives CASSVLASTGELFF.

V and J are TRBV7-8 and TRBJ1-6; 8 bases are shared with TRBD1. The trim removed 3 bases at V and 9 bases at J, leaving 7 bases unmatched. The length of the CDR3 is 15 residues. The germline gives CDR1 SGHVS, CDR2 FQNEAQ. The CDR3 loop reads CASSLDRTGSSPLHF. The CDR3 bases are TGTGCCAGCAGCTTGGATAGGACAGGGTCTTCACCCCTCCACTTT.

The chain carries TRBV5-4 and TRBJ2-7, with a possible D match to TRBD2 (5 bases). Germline V gives CDR1 SGHNT, CDR2 YYREEE (reference sequence). With 3 bases removed from V and 6 bases from J, the gap between germline ends came to 19 bases. This CDR3 has 15 amino acids. CDR3 nucleotide sequence: TGTGCCAGCAGCTCCGGAGAGGGTTACGTTATCGAGCAGTACTTC. It translates to CASSSGEGYVIEQYF.